A selection of T cell receptor beta chains follows, all from one sample in a study of CD8+ T cells in alopecia areata. TCRdb keeps only in-frame clones here, not all; method: immunoSEQ multiplex PCR. The profile shows about 97,000 clones, around 38% of them singletons. Specimen: CD4+ T cells sorted from blood. The source of these receptors is a human donor with alopecia areata. Each CDR3 is given with its conserved first and last residue. Each record gives: J gene, V gene, clone size, D gene, CDR3 protein, CDR3 DNA. D genes are given only for firm matches. Only part of the rows carry a size: once, few, many, or a class if the clone is expanded.

J: TRBJ2-3
V: TRBV7-2
size: few
D: -
CDR3: CASSLVGGRWAWSDTQYF
DNA: TGTGCCAGCAGCTTAGTTGGGGGGCGATGGGCGTGGTCAGATACGCAGTATTTT

J: TRBJ2-3
V: TRBV4-3
size: -
D: -
CDR3: CASSQDEVDTQYF
DNA: TGCGCCAGCAGCCAAGATGAAGTAGATACGCAGTATTTT

J: TRBJ2-7
V: TRBV5-1
size: -
D: -
CDR3: CASSFLGAEQYF
DNA: TGCGCCAGCAGCTTCTTAGGGGCCGAGCAGTACTTC

J: TRBJ2-1
V: TRBV28
size: -
D: TRBD2
CDR3: CASSTSSSGRSYNEQFF
DNA: TGTGCCAGCAGTACCAGCTCTAGCGGGAGAAGTTACAATGAGCAGTTCTTC

J: TRBJ2-7
V: TRBV6-1
size: few
D: -
CDR3: CASRPQGGANYEQYF
DNA: TGTGCCAGCAGACCCCAGGGGGGGGCAAACTACGAGCAGTACTTC

J: TRBJ1-3
V: TRBV15
size: few
D: TRBD1
CDR3: CATSRRQGNGGNTIYF
DNA: TGTGCCACCAGCAGGCGACAGGGGAACGGAGGAAACACCATATATTTT

J: TRBJ2-7
V: TRBV9
size: -
D: -
CDR3: CASSRGREQYF
DNA: TGTGCCAGCAGCCGGGGACGGGAGCAGTACTTC

J: TRBJ2-1
V: TRBV19
size: -
D: -
CDR3: CATRVGGGPFSSYNEQFF
DNA: TGTGCCACCCGGGTCGGCGGGGGCCCATTTAGCTCCTACAATGAGCAGTTCTTC

J: TRBJ1-1
V: TRBV28
size: -
D: -
CDR3: CASKFPGLEVTEAFF
DNA: TGTGCCAGCAAATTCCCCGGGTTGGAGGTCACTGAAGCTTTCTTT

J: TRBJ2-2
V: TRBV7-2
size: few
D: TRBD1
CDR3: CASSRPLGTGNTGELFF
DNA: TGTGCCAGCAGCCGGCCCCTGGGGACAGGGAACACCGGGGAGCTGTTTTTT

J: TRBJ2-5
V: TRBV29-1
size: few
D: TRBD1
CDR3: CSAGQGAWETQYF
DNA: TGCAGCGCCGGACAGGGTGCATGGGAGACCCAGTACTTC

J: TRBJ2-7
V: TRBV5-1
size: -
D: TRBD1
CDR3: CASSPGTGGHEQYF
DNA: TGCGCCAGCAGCCCGGGGACAGGAGGTCACGAGCAGTACTTC